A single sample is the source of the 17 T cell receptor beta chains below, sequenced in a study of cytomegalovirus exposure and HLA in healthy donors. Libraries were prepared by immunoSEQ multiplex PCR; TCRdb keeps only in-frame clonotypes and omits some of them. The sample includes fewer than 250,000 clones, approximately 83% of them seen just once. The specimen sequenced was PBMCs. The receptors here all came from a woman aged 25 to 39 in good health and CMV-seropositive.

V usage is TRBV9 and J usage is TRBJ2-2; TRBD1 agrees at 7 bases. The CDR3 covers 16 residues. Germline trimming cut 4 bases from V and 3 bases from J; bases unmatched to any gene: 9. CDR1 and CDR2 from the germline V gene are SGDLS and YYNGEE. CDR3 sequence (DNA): TGTGCCAGCAGCCCGCGACAGGGCGAATACACCGGGGAGCTGTTTTTT. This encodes CASSPRQGEYTGELFF.

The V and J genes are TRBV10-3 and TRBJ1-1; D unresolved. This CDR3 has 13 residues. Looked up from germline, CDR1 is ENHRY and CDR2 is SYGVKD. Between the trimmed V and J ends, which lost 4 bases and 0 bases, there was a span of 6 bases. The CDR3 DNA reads TGTGCCATCAGTGGAGGAATGAACACTGAAGCTTTCTTT. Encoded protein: CAISGGMNTEAFF.

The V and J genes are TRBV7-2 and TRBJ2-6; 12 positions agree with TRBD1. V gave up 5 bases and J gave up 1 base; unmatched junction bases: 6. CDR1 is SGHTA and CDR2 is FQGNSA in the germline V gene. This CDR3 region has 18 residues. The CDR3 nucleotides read TGTGCCAGCAGCCGACGGGACAGGGGGCTGTCTGGGGCCAACGTCCTGACTTTC. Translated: CASSRRDRGLSGANVLTF.

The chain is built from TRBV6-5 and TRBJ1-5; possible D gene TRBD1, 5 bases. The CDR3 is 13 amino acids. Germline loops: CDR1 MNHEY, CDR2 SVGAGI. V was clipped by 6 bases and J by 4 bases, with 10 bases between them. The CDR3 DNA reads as TGTGCCAGCAGGGGGGTGGGGAATCAGCCCCAGCATTTT. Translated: CASRGVGNQPQHF.

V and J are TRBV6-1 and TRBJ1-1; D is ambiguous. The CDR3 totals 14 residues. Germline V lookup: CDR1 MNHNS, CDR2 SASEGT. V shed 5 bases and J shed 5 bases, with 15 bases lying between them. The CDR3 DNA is TGTGCCAGCAGTCCGGTCGTCGAAAAAACTGAAGCTTTCTTT. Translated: CASSPVVEKTEAFF.

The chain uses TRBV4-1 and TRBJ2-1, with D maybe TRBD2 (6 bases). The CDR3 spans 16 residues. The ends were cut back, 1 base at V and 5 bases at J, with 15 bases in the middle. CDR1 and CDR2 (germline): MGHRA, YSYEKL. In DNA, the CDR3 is TGCGCCAGCAGCCAAGGGGACTCATTCGGGGACAATGAGCAGTTCTTC. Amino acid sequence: CASSQGDSFGDNEQFF.

As DNA, the CDR3 is TGTGCCAGCAGTTTAGATAGTCCAGATACGCAGTATTTT. This gives the protein CASSLDSPDTQYF. The chain links TRBV27 to TRBJ2-3; no reliable D call. The CDR3 spans 13 residues. V lost 2 bases and J lost 4, with 7 bases in between. The V gene's germline CDR1 is MNHEY and CDR2 SMNVEV (reference sequence).

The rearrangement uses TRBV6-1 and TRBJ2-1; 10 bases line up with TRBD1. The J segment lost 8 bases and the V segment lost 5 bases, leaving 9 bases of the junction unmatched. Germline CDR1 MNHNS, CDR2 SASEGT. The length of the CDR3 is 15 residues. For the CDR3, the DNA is TGTGCCAGCAGTTTGACAGGGGGCTACAGGGATGAGCAGTTCTTC. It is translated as CASSLTGGYRDEQFF.

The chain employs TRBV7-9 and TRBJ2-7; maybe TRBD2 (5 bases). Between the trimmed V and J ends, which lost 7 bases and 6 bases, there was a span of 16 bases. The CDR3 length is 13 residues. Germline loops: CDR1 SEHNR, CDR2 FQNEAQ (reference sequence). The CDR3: CASNPGLASEQYF. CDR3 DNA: TGTGCCAGCAACCCGGGGTTGGCCTCCGAGCAGTACTTC.

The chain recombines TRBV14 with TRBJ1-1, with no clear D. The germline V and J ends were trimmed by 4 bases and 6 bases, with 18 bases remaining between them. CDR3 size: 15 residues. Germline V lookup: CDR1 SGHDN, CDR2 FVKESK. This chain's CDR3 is CASSLLKRDGAEAFF. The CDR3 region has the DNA TGTGCCAGCAGCCTCCTAAAGAGGGATGGGGCTGAAGCTTTCTTT.

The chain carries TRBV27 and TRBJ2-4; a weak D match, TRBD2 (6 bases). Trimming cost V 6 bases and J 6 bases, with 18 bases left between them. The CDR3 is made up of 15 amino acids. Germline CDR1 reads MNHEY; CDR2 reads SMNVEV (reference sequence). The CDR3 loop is CASSTEVRGRNIQYF. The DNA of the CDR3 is TGTGCCAGCAGCACTGAGGTGCGGGGAAGAAACATTCAGTACTTC.

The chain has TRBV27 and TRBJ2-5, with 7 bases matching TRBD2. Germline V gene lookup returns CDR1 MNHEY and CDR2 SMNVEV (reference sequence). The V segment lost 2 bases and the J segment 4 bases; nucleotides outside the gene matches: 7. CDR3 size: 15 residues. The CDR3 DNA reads TGTGCCAGCAGTTTAATACCGGGAGGTGGAGAGACCCAGTACTTC. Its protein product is CASSLIPGGGETQYF.

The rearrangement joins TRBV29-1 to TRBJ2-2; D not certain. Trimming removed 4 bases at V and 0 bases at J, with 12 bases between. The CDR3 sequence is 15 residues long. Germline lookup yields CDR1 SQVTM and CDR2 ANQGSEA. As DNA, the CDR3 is TGCAGCGTTGTAGTAGGTTCAACGAACACCGGGGAGCTGTTTTTT. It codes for CSVVVGSTNTGELFF.

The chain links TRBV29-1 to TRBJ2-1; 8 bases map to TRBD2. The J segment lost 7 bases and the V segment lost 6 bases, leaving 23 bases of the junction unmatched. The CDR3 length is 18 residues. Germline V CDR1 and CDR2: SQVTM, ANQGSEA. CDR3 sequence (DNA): TGCAGCGTGAAGGACAGAGGAAGAGAAGGACTAGCAGGGAATGAGCAGTTCTTC. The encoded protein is CSVKDRGREGLAGNEQFF.

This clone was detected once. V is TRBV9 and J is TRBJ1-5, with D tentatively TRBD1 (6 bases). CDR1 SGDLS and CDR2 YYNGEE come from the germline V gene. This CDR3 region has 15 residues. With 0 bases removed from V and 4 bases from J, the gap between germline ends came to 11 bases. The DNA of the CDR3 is TGTGCCAGCAGCGTAGGGGGGCGGCCAAATCAGCCCCAGCATTTT. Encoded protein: CASSVGGRPNQPQHF.

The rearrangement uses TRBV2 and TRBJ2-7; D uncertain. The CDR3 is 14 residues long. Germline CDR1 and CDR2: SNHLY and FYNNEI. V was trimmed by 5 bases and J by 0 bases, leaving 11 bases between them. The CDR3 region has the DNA TGTGCCAGCAGTCCTCGGATTAGCTCCTACGAGCAGTACTTC. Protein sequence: CASSPRISSYEQYF.

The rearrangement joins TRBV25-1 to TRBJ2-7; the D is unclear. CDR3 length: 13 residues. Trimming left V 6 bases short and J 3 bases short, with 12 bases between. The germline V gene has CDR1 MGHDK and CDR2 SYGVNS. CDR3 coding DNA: TGTGCCAGCAGCCCGTATTCGGGCTACGAGCAGTACTTC. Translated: CASSPYSGYEQYF.